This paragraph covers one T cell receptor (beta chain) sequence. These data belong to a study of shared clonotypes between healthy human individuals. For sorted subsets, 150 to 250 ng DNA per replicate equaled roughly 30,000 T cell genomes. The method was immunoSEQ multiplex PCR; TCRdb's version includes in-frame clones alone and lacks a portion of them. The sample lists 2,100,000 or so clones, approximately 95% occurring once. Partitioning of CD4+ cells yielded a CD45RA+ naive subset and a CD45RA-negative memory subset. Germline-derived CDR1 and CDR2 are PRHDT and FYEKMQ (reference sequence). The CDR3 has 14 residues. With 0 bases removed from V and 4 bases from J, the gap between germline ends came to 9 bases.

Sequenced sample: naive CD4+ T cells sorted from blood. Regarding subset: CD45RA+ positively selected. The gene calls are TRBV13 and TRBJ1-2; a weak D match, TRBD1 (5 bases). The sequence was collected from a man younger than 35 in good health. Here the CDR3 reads CASSLGQGSYGYTF. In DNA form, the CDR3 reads TGTGCCAGCAGCTTAGGCCAGGGCAGCTATGGCTACACCTTC.